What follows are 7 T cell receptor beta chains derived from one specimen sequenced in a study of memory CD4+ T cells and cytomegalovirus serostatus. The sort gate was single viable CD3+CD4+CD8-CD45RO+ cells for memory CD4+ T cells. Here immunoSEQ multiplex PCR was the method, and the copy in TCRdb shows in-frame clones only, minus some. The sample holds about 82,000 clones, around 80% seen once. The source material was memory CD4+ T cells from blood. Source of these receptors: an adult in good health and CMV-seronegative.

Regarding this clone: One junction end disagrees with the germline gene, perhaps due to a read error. The CDR3 is CASSDSGHPNTEAFF. CDR3 DNA: TGTGCCAGCAGTGACTCGGGACACCCGAACACTGAAGCTTTCTTT. This chain uses TRBV6-6 with TRBJ1-1; D perhaps matches TRBD1 (6 bases). The CDR3 is made up of 15 amino acids. Germline V lookup: CDR1 MNHNY, CDR2 SVGAGI (reference sequence).

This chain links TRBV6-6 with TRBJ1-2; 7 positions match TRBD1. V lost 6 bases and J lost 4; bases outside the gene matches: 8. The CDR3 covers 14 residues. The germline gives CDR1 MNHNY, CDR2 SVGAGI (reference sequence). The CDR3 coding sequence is TGTGCCAGCAGGAGCGCCGACAGGGTCTATGGCTACACCTTC. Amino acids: CASRSADRVYGYTF.

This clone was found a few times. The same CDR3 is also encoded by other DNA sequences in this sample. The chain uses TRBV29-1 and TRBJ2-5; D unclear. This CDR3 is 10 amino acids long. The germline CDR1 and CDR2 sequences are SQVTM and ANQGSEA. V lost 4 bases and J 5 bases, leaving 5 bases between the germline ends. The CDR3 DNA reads TGCAGCGTTGGAGAGGAGACCCAGTACTTC. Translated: CSVGEETQYF.

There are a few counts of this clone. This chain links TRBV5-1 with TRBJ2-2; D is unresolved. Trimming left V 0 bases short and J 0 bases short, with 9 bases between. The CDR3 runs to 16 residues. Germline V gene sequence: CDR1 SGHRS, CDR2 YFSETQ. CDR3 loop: CASSLGGTSNTGELFF. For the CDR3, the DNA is TGCGCCAGCAGCTTGGGGGGAACCTCGAACACCGGGGAGCTGTTTTTT.

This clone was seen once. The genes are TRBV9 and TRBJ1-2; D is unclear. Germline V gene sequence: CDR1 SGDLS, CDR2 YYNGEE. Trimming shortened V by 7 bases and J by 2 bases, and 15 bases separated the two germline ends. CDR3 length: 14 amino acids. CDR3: CASREPGVNYGYTF. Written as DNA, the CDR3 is TGTGCCAGCCGAGAACCGGGAGTCAACTATGGCTACACCTTC.

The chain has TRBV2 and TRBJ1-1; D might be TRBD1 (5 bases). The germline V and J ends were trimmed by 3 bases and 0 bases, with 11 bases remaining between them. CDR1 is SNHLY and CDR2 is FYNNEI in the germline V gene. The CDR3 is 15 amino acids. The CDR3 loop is CASSDQGSMNTEAFF. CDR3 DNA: TGTGCCAGCAGTGATCAGGGCAGCATGAACACTGAAGCTTTCTTT.

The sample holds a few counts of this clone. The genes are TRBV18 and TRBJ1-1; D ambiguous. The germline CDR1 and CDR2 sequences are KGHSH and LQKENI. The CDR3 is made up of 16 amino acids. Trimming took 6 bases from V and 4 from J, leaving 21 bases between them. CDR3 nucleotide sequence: TGTGCCAGCTCTCCCGATCTCGACGGTCTGAGCACTGAAGCTTTCTTT. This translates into CASSPDLDGLSTEAFF.